This TCR beta chain is drawn from a study of T-cell reconstitution after alpha-beta-depleted transplantation in children. This sample's TCRbeta library carried unique molecular identifier barcodes. One entry per CDR3 protein, called by TCRdb with MiXCR from the PCR reads. This repertoire shows around 200,000 distinct CDR3 sequences, roughly 9.1% found once; its top ten account for 35%. Germline V lookup: CDR1 DFQATT, CDR2 SNEGSKA (reference sequence). The V gene end was trimmed by 0 bases and the J gene end by 0 bases; junction bases not matched to a gene: 1. The CDR3 covers 16 residues. General study points: Surviving recipient T cells and intrathymic progenitors accounted for some patients' high TCRbeta diversity at day 60. It was reported that alpha-beta T cells came from several hundred expanded graft clones (about two months after transplant). T-cell counts and diversity at one year post-transplant came mainly from newly produced T cells.

This clonotype was recorded at least ten times. What it binds is not known. Here the sequenced sample was PBMCs, mostly from graft donor cells, taken 360 days after TCRalphabeta/CD19-depleted stem cell transplant. The rearrangement links TRBV20-1 to TRBJ2-5, with TRBD2 matching over 13 bases. This receptor was taken from a male patient between 2 and 9 years old who had a stem cell transplant for acute myeloid leukemia, so the T cells may come from the graft donor. The CDR3 sequence: CSAREGTSGNQETQYF. The CDR3, as DNA: TGCAGTGCTAGAGAGGGGACTAGCGGGAACCAAGAGACCCAGTACTTC.